This paragraph reports one TCR beta chain. CDR1 and CDR2 from the germline V gene are GTSNPN and SVGIG (reference sequence). With 2 bases clipped from V and 0 bases from J, the junction kept 9 bases outside the gene matches. The CDR3 is 16 residues long. These data belong to a study of blood T cell repertoires in COVID-19. Study-wide context: Donors in the United States, Italy and Spain gave samples during acute or convalescent COVID-19. In each case, the material was cDNA or gDNA derived from T cells, B-cell-depleted T cells, or PBMCs.

Authors' analysis steps: Estimation of nucleated cell counts was performed using reference gene primer amplification. Data came from immunoSEQ multiplex PCR; TCRdb stores just in-frame clones and leaves some out. D and trimming come from the DNA, and the V and J calls and clone size come from that table. The sample holds some 180,000 clones, about 80% seen once. The gene calls are TRBV30 and TRBJ1-2, with 7 positions matching TRBD1. Input material: peripheral blood. The receptor was derived from a woman aged 45-65 years with active or convalescent COVID-19. The CDR3 sequence is CAWSRRPTGSNYGYTF. The CDR3 coding sequence is TGTGCCTGGAGTCGGAGACCGACAGGGTCTAACTATGGCTACACCTTC.